One sample yielded the 24 T cell receptor beta chains listed below, sequenced in a study of radiotherapy plus CTLA-4 blockade in lung cancer. Only in-frame clones appear in the TCRdb table, and some are missing; sequencing was by immunoSEQ multiplex PCR. The table lists tens of thousands of clones, around 83% of them singletons. The sample was peripheral blood, taken from a patient treated with radiotherapy plus ipilimumab. The origin of the receptors is a human donor with non-small cell lung cancer whose response to radiotherapy plus ipilimumab could not be evaluated.

V is TRBV30 and J is TRBJ1-1; maybe TRBD1 (5 bases). The CDR3 loop spans 14 amino acids. The V gene's germline CDR1 is GTSNPN and CDR2 SVGIG (reference sequence). The ends were cut back, 2 bases at V and 8 bases at J, with 18 bases in the middle. The CDR3 DNA is TGTGCCTGGAGTAGGGGCAGGGTCGACTCCGAAGCTTTCTTT. This encodes CAWSRGRVDSEAFF.

Only a few counts were recorded for this clone. This chain links TRBV19 with TRBJ1-5, with D unresolved. CDR3 length: 13 residues. Trimming removed 4 bases at V and 3 bases at J, with 7 bases between. The germline CDR1 and CDR2 sequences are LNHDA and SQIVND (reference sequence). As DNA, the CDR3 is TGTGCCAGTAGTACGGGGTACAATCAGCCCCAGCATTTT. It is translated as CASSTGYNQPQHF.

The chain carries TRBV27 and TRBJ2-1, with TRBD2 identical over 12 bases. Germline lookup yields CDR1 MNHEY and CDR2 SMNVEV (reference sequence). The junction had 3 bases not matched to a gene; V was cut back by 5 bases and J by 7 bases. The CDR3 is 14 residues long. CDR3 DNA: TGTGCCAGCAGTCTAGCGGGAGGGCCTAATGAGCAGTTCTTC. Amino acid sequence: CASSLAGGPNEQFF.

This sequence joins TRBV2 and TRBJ2-7, with a tentative D call TRBD1 (6 bases). Trimming removed 0 bases at V and 0 bases at J, with 9 bases between. CDR1 and CDR2 from the germline V gene are SNHLY and FYNNEI. This CDR3 has 15 amino acids. Written as DNA, the CDR3 is TGTGCCAGCAGTGAAGCGCAGGGGAGCTCCTACGAGCAGTACTTC. Protein sequence: CASSEAQGSSYEQYF.

This chain joins TRBV6-7 and TRBJ1-1, with D maybe TRBD1 (6 bases). TRBV6-7 is an ORF for which the function is uncertain. V lost 2 bases and J 0 bases, leaving 10 bases between the germline ends. The CDR3 is 15 residues long. CDR3 amino acids: CASSYTGPLNTEAFF. Written as DNA, the CDR3 is TGTGCCAGCAGTTACACAGGGCCACTGAACACTGAAGCTTTCTTT.

The chain recombines TRBV28 with TRBJ1-5; D may be TRBD1 (6 bases). The CDR3 is 16 amino acids. Trimming took off 5 bases at V and 6 bases at J, with 20 bases between the two ends. Germline values: CDR1 MDHEN, CDR2 SYDVKM. The CDR3 DNA reads as TGTGCCAGCAGTCGGGAACTAACAGGGTTAAGTCAGCCCCAGCATTTT. It encodes CASSRELTGLSQPQHF. Looking up the rest from reference TRBV28 and TRBJ1-5 gives the full variable domain: DVKVTQSSRYLVKRTGEKVFLECVQDMDHENMFWYRQDPGLGLRLIYFSYDVKMKEKGDIPEGYSVSREKKERFSLILESASTNQTSMYLCASSRELTGLSQPQHFGDGTRLSIL.

This chain links TRBV25-1 with TRBJ1-6, with TRBD1 matching over 8 bases. V trimming: 4 bases; J trimming: 7 bases; junction bases outside the gene matches: 6. The CDR3 length is 15 residues. Germline CDR1 reads MGHDK; CDR2 reads SYGVNS. The CDR3 sequence: CASSGTGSRNSPLHF. For the CDR3, the DNA is TGTGCCAGCAGTGGGACAGGGTCGAGGAATTCACCCCTCCACTTT.

The chain is built from TRBV19 and TRBJ1-4; unclear D gene. From germline, CDR1 is LNHDA and CDR2 SQIVND (reference sequence). This CDR3 is built from 13 residues. V dropped 7 bases and J dropped 8 bases, with 14 bases sitting between them. In DNA form, the CDR3 reads TGTGCCAGTAAGCGGCCGGCCGGCGAAAAACTGTTTTTT. Amino acid sequence: CASKRPAGEKLFF.

In this sample, this clone turned up a few times. This chain connects TRBV11-2 to TRBJ2-7; 7 bases fit TRBD1. The length of the CDR3 is 15 residues. V was clipped by 5 bases and J by 0 bases; unmatched bases: 7. Germline-derived CDR1 and CDR2 are SGHAT and FQNNGV. In DNA form, the CDR3 reads TGTGCCAGCAGCCCTACAGGGGCAAGCTCCTACGAGCAGTACTTC. The encoded protein is CASSPTGASSYEQYF.

J is TRBJ1-2 and V is TRBV5-1, with no clear D. Trimming removed 5 bases from V and 3 bases from J, with 14 bases in between. CDR1 and CDR2 (germline): SGHRS, YFSETQ. The CDR3 loop spans 14 amino acids. CDR3 residues: CASSKLGKDYGYTF. In DNA form, the CDR3 reads TGCGCCAGCAGTAAACTCGGGAAGGACTATGGCTACACCTTC.

V gene TRBV29-1 combines with J gene TRBJ2-3; 11 positions agree with TRBD2. CDR3 length equals 16 residues. J gave up 5 bases and V 6 bases, and 13 bases lay outside the gene matches. Germline loops: CDR1 SQVTM, CDR2 ANQGSEA. CDR3 residues: CSVDLSGRAFGDTQYF. CDR3 bases: TGCAGCGTCGACCTTAGCGGGAGGGCCTTTGGAGATACGCAGTATTTT.

This chain links TRBV6-5 with TRBJ1-1, with 7 nucleotides matching TRBD1. The CDR3 extends over 12 amino acids. Germline V gives CDR1 MNHEY, CDR2 SVGAGI. V trimming: 4 bases; J trimming: 14 bases; junction bases outside the gene matches: 10. CDR3 DNA sequence: TGTGCCAGCAGTTCCAGGGGGGTCCGCCCGTTCTTT. Protein sequence: CASSSRGVRPFF.

The V gene is TRBV11-2, the J gene TRBJ2-7, with 8 bases lining up with TRBD2. Germline assignment: CDR1 SGHAT and CDR2 FQNNGV. The V and J ends lost 2 bases and 6 bases, in that order; junction bases with no gene match: 6. The CDR3 extends over 14 amino acids. The CDR3 DNA sequence: TGTGCCAGCAGCTTACGCCGGGAGGGCCGCGAGCAGTACTTC. It translates to CASSLRREGREQYF.

The V call is TRBV9, the J call TRBJ2-2; tentative D call: TRBD1 (6 bases). The V end was cut by 3 bases, the J end by 4 bases, with 13 bases between. The CDR3 spans 15 residues. In germline, CDR1 is SGDLS, CDR2 YYNGEE. CDR3 sequence (DNA): TGTGCCAGCAGCGCTGGGGGCCTCTCCACCGGGGAGCTGTTTTTT. This encodes CASSAGGLSTGELFF. Complete variable domain (other parts from reference TRBV9 and TRBJ2-2): DSGVTQTPKHLITATGQRVTLRCSPRSGDLSVYWYQQSLDQGLQFLIQYYNGEERAKGNILERFSAQQFPDLHSELNLSSLELGDSALYFCASSAGGLSTGELFFGEGSRLTVL.

The gene calls are TRBV7-2 and TRBJ1-4; 7 bases agree with TRBD1. V was clipped by 1 base and J by 6 bases; unmatched bases: 5. CDR3 length: 15 amino acids. Germline lookup yields CDR1 SGHTA and CDR2 FQGNSA. CDR3 nucleotide sequence: TGTGCCAGCAGCTTAGGGACAGGTGATTATGAAAAACTGTTTTTT. Translating gives CASSLGTGDYEKLFF.

The chain has TRBV5-8 and TRBJ2-7; 9 bases fit TRBD1. The CDR3 length is 15 residues. V lost 5 bases to trimming and J lost 6 bases; unmatched junction nucleotides: 12. Germline V gives CDR1 SGHTS, CDR2 YDEGEE. The CDR3 loop is CASRLGQGRIFEQYF. The DNA of the CDR3 is TGTGCCAGCAGACTTGGACAGGGGCGAATCTTCGAGCAGTACTTC. The variable domain in full, with the rest retrieved from reference TRBV5-8 and TRBJ2-7, is EAGVTQSPTHLIKTRGQQATLRCSPISGHTSVYWYQQALGLGLQFLLWYDEGEERNRGNFPPRFSGRQFPNYSSELNVNALELEDSALYLCASRLGQGRIFEQYFGPGTRLTVT.

This clone appeared once. The V gene is TRBV19, the J gene TRBJ1-2; 9 bases are shared with TRBD1. V shed 6 bases and J 3 bases; nucleotides not matched to a gene: 8. This CDR3 has 15 amino acids. The germline gives CDR1 LNHDA, CDR2 SQIVND (reference sequence). The CDR3 spells CASSFSHRGHYGYTF. The CDR3 region has the DNA TGTGCCAGTAGCTTCTCCCACAGGGGGCACTATGGCTACACCTTC. The full variable domain, rest sourced from reference TRBV19 and TRBJ1-2, is DGGITQSPKYLFRKEGQNVTLSCEQNLNHDAMYWYRQDPGQGLRLIYYSQIVNDFQKGDIAEGYSVSREKKESFPLTVTSAQKNPTAFYLCASSFSHRGHYGYTFGSGTRLTVV.

The chain is built from TRBV4-1 and TRBJ2-3, with D possibly matching TRBD1 (6 bases). This CDR3 comprises 15 residues. Germline CDR1 reads MGHRA; CDR2 reads YSYEKL. V lost 2 bases to trimming and J lost 9 bases, with 18 bases between them. CDR3 bases: TGCGCCAGCAGCCAAACGAGCCAGGGGAAGACCACGCAGTATTTT. Amino acids: CASSQTSQGKTTQYF.

The rearrangement uses TRBV6-5 and TRBJ2-7, with TRBD1 identical over 11 bases. J was trimmed by 6 bases and V by 4 bases; bases with no gene match: 11. From germline, CDR1 is MNHEY and CDR2 SVGAGI. This CDR3 is built from 16 residues. The CDR3 here is CASSWTGQGAIGEQYF. DNA for the CDR3: TGTGCCAGCAGTTGGACCGGACAGGGGGCCATCGGCGAGCAGTACTTC.

This rearrangement joins TRBV4-3 to TRBJ1-1; D may be TRBD1 (5 bases). CDR1 LGHNA and CDR2 YSLEER come from the germline V gene. Trimming left V 1 base short and J 1 base short, with 10 bases between. This CDR3 region has 15 residues. CDR3 residues: CASSQGTRENTEAFF. CDR3 DNA: TGCGCCAGCAGCCAAGGGACACGCGAGAACACTGAAGCTTTCTTT.

The V and J genes are TRBV7-9 and TRBJ2-7, with 8 bases identical to TRBD1. The CDR3 runs 15 residues. Germline CDR1 is SEHNR and CDR2 is FQNEAQ (reference sequence). Trimming cost V 7 bases and J 2 bases; bases outside gene matches: 10. CDR3 nucleotides: TGTGCCAGCATCCCCACCCCAGGGGGCGCCTACGAGCAGTACTTC. Amino acid sequence: CASIPTPGGAYEQYF. The full variable domain, rest sourced from reference TRBV7-9 and TRBJ2-7, is DTGVSQNPRHKITKRGQNVTFRCDPISEHNRLYWYRQTLGQGPEFLTYFQNEAQLEKSRLLSDRFSAERPKGSFSTLEIQRTEQGDSAMYLCASIPTPGGAYEQYFGPGTRLTVT.

The V gene is TRBV28, the J gene TRBJ1-2; no reliable D call. CDR3 length: 12 amino acids. The V end lost 6 bases, the J end lost 7 bases, and 12 bases lay between the germline ends. The V gene's germline CDR1 is MDHEN and CDR2 SYDVKM. CDR3 sequence reads: CASRLLVGGYTF. In DNA form, the CDR3 reads TGTGCCAGCAGACTATTGGTTGGTGGCTACACCTTC.

The chain couples TRBV7-9 to TRBJ2-2; D is perhaps TRBD2 (6 bases). This CDR3 has 13 amino acids. CDR1 is SEHNR and CDR2 is FQNEAQ in the germline V gene (reference sequence). V lost 8 bases to trimming and J lost 3 bases, with 10 bases between them. Here the CDR3 DNA reads TGTGCCAGCGGGGACTCGGACACCGGGGAGCTGTTTTTT. Translated, it gives CASGDSDTGELFF. The variable domain in full, with the rest retrieved from reference TRBV7-9 and TRBJ2-2, is DTGVSQNPRHKITKRGQNVTFRCDPISEHNRLYWYRQTLGQGPEFLTYFQNEAQLEKSRLLSDRFSAERPKGSFSTLEIQRTEQGDSAMYLCASGDSDTGELFFGEGSRLTVL.

This clone was counted between two and nine times. V gene TRBV9 combines with J gene TRBJ1-5; D remains ambiguous. From germline, CDR1 is SGDLS and CDR2 YYNGEE. This CDR3 has 14 residues. Between the trimmed V and J ends, which lost 0 bases and 7 bases, there was a span of 11 bases. CDR3 residues: CASSVGPSTQPQHF. The DNA of the CDR3 is TGTGCCAGCAGCGTAGGCCCCTCCACACAGCCCCAGCATTTT.